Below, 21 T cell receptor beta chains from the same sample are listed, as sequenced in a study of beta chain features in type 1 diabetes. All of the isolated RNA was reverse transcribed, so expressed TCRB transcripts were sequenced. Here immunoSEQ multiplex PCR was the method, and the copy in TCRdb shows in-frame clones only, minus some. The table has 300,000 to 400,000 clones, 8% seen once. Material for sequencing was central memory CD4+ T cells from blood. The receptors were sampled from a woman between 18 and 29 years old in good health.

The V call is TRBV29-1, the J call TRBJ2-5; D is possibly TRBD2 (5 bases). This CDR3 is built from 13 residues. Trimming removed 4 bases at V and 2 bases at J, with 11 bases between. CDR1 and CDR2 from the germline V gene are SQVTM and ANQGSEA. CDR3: CSVARGIQETQYF. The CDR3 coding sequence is TGCAGCGTTGCGCGAGGGATACAAGAGACCCAGTACTTC.

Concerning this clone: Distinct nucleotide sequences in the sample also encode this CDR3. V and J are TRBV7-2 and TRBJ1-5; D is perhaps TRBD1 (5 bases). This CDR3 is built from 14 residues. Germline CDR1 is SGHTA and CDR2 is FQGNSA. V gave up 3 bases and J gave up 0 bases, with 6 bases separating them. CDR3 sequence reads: CASSLTASNQPQHF. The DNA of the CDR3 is TGTGCCAGCAGCTTGACAGCTAGCAATCAGCCCCAGCATTTT.

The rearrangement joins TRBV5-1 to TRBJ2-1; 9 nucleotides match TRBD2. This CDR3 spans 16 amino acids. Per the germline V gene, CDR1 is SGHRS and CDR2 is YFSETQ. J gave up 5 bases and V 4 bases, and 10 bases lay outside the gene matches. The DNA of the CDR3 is TGCGCCAGCAGCCCGGTAGCGGGAGCTCCGAACAATGAGCAGTTCTTC. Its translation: CASSPVAGAPNNEQFF.

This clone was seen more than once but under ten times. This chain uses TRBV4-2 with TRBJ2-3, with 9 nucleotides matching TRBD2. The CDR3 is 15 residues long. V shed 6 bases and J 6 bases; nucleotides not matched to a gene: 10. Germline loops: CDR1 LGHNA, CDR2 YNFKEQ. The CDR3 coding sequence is TGTGCCAGCAGTCAGATTAGACTAGCGGCGGATACGCAGTATTTT. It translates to CASSQIRLAADTQYF.

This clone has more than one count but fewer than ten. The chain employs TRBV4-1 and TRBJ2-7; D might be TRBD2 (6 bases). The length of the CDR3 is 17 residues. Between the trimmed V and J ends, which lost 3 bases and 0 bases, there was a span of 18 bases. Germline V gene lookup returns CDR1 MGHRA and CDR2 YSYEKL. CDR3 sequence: CASSQTTLAMSSYEQYF. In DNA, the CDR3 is TGCGCCAGCAGCCAGACCACCCTAGCGATGAGCTCCTACGAGCAGTACTTC.

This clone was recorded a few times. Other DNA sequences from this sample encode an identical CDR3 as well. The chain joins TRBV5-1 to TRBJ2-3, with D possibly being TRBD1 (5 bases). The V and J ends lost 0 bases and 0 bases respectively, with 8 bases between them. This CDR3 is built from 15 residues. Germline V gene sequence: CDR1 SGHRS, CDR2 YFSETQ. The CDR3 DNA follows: TGCGCCAGCAGCTTGGCCGGACAAAGCACAGATACGCAGTATTTT. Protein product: CASSLAGQSTDTQYF.

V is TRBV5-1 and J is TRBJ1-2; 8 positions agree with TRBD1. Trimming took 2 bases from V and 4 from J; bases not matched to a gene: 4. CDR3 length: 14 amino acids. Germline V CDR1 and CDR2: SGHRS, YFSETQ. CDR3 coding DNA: TGCGCCAGCAGCTTACAGGGGGAGGCCTATGGCTACACCTTC. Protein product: CASSLQGEAYGYTF.

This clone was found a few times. CDR3 DNA: TGTGCCAGCAGCGCCCGGACTAGCGGGAGCGGGACGGGGGAGCTGTTTTTT. Its translation: CASSARTSGSGTGELFF. This chain joins TRBV9 and TRBJ2-2; 13 bases align to TRBD2. The CDR3 is 17 residues long. V gave up 3 bases and J gave up 8 bases; unmatched junction bases: 10. Germline CDR1 is SGDLS and CDR2 is YYNGEE.

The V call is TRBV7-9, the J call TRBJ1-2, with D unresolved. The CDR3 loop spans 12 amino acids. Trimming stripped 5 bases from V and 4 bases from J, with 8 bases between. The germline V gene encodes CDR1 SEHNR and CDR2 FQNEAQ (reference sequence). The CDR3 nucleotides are TGTGCCAGCAGCCCCAGAATCTATGGCTACACCTTC. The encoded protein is CASSPRIYGYTF.

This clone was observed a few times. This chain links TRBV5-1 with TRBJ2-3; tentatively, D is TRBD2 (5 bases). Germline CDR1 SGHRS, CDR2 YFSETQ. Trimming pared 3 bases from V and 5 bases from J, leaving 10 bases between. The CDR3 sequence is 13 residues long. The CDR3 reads CASSSGLKDTQYF. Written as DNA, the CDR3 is TGCGCCAGCAGCTCCGGACTGAAAGATACGCAGTATTTT.

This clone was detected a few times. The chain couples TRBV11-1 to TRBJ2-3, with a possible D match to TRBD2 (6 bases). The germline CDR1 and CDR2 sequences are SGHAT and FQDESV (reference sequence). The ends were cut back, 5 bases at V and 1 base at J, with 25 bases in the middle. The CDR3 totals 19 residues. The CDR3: CASSHGRWDSQWGTDTQYF. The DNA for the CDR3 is TGTGCCAGCAGCCATGGCCGATGGGACTCCCAATGGGGCACAGATACGCAGTATTTT.

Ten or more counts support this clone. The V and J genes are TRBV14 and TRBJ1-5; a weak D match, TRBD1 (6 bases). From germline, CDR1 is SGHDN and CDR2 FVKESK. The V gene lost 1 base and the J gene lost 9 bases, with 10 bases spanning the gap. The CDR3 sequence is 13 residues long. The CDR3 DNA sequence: TGTGCCAGCAGCCAAGTGGTAGGGGGGCCCCAGCATTTT. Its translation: CASSQVVGGPQHF. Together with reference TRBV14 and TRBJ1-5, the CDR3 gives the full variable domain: EAGVTQFPSHSVIEKGQTVTLRCDPISGHDNLYWYRRVMGKEIKFLLHFVKESKQDESGMPNNRFLAERTGGTYSTLKVQPAELEDSGVYFCASSQVVGGPQHFGDGTRLSIL.

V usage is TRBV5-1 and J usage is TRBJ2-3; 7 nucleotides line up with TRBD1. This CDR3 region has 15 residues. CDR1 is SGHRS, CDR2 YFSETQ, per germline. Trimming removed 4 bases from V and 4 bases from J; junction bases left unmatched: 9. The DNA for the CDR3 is TGCGCCAGCAGCCGAACGACAGGGTTCGCAGATACGCAGTATTTT. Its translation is CASSRTTGFADTQYF.

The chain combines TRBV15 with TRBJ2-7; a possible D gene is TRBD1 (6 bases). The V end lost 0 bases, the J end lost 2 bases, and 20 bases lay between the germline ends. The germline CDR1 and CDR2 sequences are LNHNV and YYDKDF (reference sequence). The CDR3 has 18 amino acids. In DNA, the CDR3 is TGTGCCACCAGCAGAGATCGGCTGACAGGCTCGGTCCCCTACGAGCAGTACTTC. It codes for CATSRDRLTGSVPYEQYF. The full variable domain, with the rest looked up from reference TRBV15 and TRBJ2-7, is DAMVIQNPRYQVTQFGKPVTLSCSQTLNHNVMYWYQQKSSQAPKLLFHYYDKDFNNEADTPDNFQSRRPNTSFCFLDIRSPGLGDTAMYLCATSRDRLTGSVPYEQYFGPGTRLTVT.

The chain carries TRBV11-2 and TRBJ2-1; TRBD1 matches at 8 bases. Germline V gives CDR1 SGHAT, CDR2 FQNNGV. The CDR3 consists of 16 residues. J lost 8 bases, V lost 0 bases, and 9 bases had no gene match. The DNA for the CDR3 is TGTGCCAGCAGCTTAGATCTTAGGCAGGGGGCACATGAGCAGTTCTTC. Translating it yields CASSLDLRQGAHEQFF.

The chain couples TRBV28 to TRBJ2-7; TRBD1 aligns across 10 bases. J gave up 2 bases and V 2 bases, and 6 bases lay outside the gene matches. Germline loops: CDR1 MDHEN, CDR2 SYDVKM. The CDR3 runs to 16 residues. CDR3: CASSLGPGTGAYEQYF. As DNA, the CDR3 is TGTGCCAGCAGTTTAGGACCCGGGACAGGGGCCTACGAGCAGTACTTC. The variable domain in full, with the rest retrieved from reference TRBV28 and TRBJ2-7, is DVKVTQSSRYLVKRTGEKVFLECVQDMDHENMFWYRQDPGLGLRLIYFSYDVKMKEKGDIPEGYSVSREKKERFSLILESASTNQTSMYLCASSLGPGTGAYEQYFGPGTRLTVT.

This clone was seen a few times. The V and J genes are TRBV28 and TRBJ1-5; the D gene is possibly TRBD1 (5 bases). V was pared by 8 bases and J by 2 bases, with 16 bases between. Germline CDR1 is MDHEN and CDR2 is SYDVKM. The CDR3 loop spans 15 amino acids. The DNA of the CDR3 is TGTGCCAGCCTAACTTCGGGACTGGGCAATCAGCCCCAGCATTTT. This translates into CASLTSGLGNQPQHF. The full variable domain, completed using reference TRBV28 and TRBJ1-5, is DVKVTQSSRYLVKRTGEKVFLECVQDMDHENMFWYRQDPGLGLRLIYFSYDVKMKEKGDIPEGYSVSREKKERFSLILESASTNQTSMYLCASLTSGLGNQPQHFGDGTRLSIL.

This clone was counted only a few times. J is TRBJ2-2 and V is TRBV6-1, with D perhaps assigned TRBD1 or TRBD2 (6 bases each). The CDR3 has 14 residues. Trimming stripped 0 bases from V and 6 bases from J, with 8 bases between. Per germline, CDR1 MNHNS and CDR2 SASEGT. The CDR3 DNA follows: TGTGCCAGCAGTGAAGCGAGGGGGGCCGGGGAGCTGTTTTTT. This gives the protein CASSEARGAGELFF.

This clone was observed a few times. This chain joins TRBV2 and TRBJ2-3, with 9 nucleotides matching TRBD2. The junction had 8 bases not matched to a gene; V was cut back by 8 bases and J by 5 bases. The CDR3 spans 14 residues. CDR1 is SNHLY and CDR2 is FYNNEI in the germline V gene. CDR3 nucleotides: TGTGCCAGCTTCGCGAGCGGGAGGATAGATACGCAGTATTTT. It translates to CASFASGRIDTQYF.

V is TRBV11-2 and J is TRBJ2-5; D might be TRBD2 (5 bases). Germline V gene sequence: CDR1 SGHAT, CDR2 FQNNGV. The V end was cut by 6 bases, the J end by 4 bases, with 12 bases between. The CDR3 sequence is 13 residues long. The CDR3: CASSYRAGETQYF. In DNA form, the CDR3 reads TGTGCCAGCAGTTATCGGGCGGGAGAGACCCAGTACTTC.

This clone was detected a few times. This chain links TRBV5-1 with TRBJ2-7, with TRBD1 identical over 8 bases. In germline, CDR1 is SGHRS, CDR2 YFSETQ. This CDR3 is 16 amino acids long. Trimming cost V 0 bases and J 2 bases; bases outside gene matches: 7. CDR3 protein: CASSLGPGQETYEQYF. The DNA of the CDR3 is TGCGCCAGCAGCTTGGGGCCGGGACAGGAGACCTACGAGCAGTACTTC.